This T cell receptor (beta chain) emerged from a study of immune cell composition in non-small cell lung cancer. TCRdb keeps only in-frame clones here, not all; method: immunoSEQ multiplex PCR. Among around 15,000 clones, 77% were seen once, and the ten largest hold approximately 9.2%. Whole-study results and caveats: Overall clonality, unlike maximal tumour-associated clone frequency, did not predict TIL reactivity.

Concerning this clone itself: Its antigen remains unidentified.

The CDR3 sequence is 17 residues long. With 1 base clipped from V and 3 bases from J, the junction kept 8 bases outside the gene matches. CDR1 and CDR2 from the germline V gene are SEHNR and FQNEAQ (reference sequence). Normal lung sampling was at least 3 cm from the tumour, as distant as possible. This sample was also put to use in a study of CD4 T cells in lung cancer. That publication notes: Blood T cells were screened for responses to candidate mutation neoepitopes. Some patients had received nivolumab or pembrolizumab before giving blood. Some responses in blood might come from in vitro naive priming, not memory.

The genes are TRBV7-9 and TRBJ2-1; TRBD2 aligns across 8 bases. The sequenced material came from non-adjacent lung tissue. The TCR sequence derives from a human donor with non-small cell lung cancer. In DNA form, the CDR3 reads TGTGCCAGCAGCTTAGAGGTGGAGCGGGGGCGCTACAATGAGCAGTTCTTC. Residues: CASSLEVERGRYNEQFF.